One T cell receptor beta chain is described in this entry. The antigen is not known. Generated by immunoSEQ multiplex PCR, the TCRdb table keeps only in-frame clones and is missing some. The data hold more than 110,000 clones, with nearly 95% observed a single time. This sample was included in a study of CD4+ T cells in melanoma. Points from the study as a whole: A reported correlation linked neoantigen-specific CD4+ T cells to CD8+, macrophage and B cell function. Reportedly, melanoma neoantigen-specific CD4+ T cells showed varied differentiation states.

There are 15 residues in the CDR3. V lost 3 bases, J lost 6 bases, and 10 bases stayed unmatched. Germline values: CDR1 KGHSH, CDR2 LQKENI. The receptor comes from a human donor with melanoma. The chain links TRBV18 to TRBJ1-2; 7 bases are shared with TRBD1. CDR3 loop: CASSPPGQKVHGYTF. As DNA, the CDR3 is TGTGCCAGCTCACCGCCGGGACAGAAAGTCCATGGCTACACCTTC.